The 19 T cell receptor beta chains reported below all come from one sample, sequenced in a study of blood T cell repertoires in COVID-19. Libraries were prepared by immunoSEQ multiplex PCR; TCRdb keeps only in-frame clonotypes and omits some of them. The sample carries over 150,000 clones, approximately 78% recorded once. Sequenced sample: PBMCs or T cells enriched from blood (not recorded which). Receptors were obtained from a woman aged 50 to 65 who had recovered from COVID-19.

The CDR3 nucleotides are TGTGCCAGCCGTGGGGCAGGGGAGTTGGAAGGTCATAGCACAGATACGCAGTATTTT. As protein: CASRGAGELEGHSTDTQYF. The chain combines TRBV27 with TRBJ2-3; the D gene is possibly TRBD1 (6 bases). Germline loops: CDR1 MNHEY, CDR2 SMNVEV (reference sequence). Trimming cost V 8 bases and J 0 bases, with 27 bases left between them. This CDR3 contains 19 residues.

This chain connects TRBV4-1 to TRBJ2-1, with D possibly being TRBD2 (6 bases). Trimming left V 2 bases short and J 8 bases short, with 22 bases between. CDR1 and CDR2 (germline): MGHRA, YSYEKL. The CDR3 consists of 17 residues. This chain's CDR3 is CASSQIPGVEIGDEQFF. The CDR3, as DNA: TGCGCCAGCAGCCAAATTCCGGGAGTGGAGATTGGGGATGAGCAGTTCTTC.

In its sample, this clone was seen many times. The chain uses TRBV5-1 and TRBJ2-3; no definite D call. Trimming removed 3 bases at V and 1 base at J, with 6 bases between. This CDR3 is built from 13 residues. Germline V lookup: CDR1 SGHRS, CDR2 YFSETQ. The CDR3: CASSSSGTDTQYF. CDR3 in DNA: TGCGCCAGCAGCTCGTCAGGCACAGATACGCAGTATTTT.

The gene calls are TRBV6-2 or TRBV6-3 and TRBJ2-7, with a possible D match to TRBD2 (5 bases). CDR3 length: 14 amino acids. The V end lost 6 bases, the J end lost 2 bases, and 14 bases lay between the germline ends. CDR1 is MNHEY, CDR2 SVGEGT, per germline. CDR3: CASSSPGETYEQYF. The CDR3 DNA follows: TGTGCCAGCAGCAGTCCCGGGGAAACCTACGAGCAGTACTTC.

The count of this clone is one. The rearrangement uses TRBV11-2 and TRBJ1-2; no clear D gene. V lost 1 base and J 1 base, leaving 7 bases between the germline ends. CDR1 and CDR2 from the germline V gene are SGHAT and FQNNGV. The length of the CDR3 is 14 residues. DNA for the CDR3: TGTGCCAGCAGCTTAGGACAAATTAACTATGGCTACACCTTC. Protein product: CASSLGQINYGYTF.

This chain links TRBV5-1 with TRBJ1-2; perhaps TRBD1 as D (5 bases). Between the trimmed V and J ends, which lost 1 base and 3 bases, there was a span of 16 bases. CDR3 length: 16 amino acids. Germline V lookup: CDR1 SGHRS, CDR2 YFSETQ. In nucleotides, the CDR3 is TGCGCCAGCAGCTTGTTAAGTGTGGGGGAGGACTATGGCTACACCTTC. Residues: CASSLLSVGEDYGYTF.

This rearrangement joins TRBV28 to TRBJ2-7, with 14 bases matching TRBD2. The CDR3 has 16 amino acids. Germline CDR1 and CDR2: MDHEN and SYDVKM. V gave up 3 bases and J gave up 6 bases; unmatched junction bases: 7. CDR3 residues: CASSFSRGLAGAEQYF. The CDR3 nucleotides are TGTGCCAGCAGTTTTTCCCGGGGACTAGCGGGAGCCGAGCAGTACTTC.

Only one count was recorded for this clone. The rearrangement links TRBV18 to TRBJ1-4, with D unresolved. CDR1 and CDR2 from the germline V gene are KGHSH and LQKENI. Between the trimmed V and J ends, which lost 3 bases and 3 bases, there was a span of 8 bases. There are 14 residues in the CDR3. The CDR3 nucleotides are TGTGCCAGCTCACCGGCTCCAGCTAATGAAAAACTGTTTTTT. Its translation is CASSPAPANEKLFF.

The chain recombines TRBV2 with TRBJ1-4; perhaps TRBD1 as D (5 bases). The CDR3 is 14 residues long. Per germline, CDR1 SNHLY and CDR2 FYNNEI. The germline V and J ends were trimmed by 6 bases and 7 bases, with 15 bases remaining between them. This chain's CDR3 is CASSPSGVSEKLFF. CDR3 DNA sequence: TGTGCCAGCAGCCCTTCGGGGGTGAGTGAAAAACTGTTTTTT.

CDR3 coding DNA: TGTGCCAGCAGTTTATCGGGGGGGGGCGGCAATCAGCCCCAGCATTTT. Encoded protein: CASSLSGGGGNQPQHF. This chain uses TRBV27 with TRBJ1-5; D is perhaps TRBD1 (6 bases). This CDR3 is built from 16 residues. Trimming shortened V by 0 bases and J by 2 bases, and 11 bases separated the two germline ends. The germline gives CDR1 MNHEY, CDR2 SMNVEV (reference sequence).

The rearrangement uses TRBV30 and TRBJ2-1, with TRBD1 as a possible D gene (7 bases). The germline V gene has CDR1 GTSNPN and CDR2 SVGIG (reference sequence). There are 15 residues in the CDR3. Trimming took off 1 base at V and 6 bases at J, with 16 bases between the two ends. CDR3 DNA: TGTGCCTGGAGTGAGGGCAGGGGGGTAGGCAATGAGCAGTTCTTC. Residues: CAWSEGRGVGNEQFF. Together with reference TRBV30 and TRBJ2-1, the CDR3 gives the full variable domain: SQTIHQWPATLVQPVGSPLSLECTVEGTSNPNLYWYRQAAGRGLQLLFYSVGIGQISSEVPQNLSASRPQDRQFILSSKKLLLSDSGFYLCAWSEGRGVGNEQFFGPGTRLTVL.

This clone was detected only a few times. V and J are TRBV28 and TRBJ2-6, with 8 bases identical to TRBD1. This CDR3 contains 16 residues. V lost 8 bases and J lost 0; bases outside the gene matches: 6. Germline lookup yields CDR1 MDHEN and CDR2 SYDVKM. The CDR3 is CASHRGISSGANVLTF. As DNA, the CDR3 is TGTGCCAGCCACAGGGGGATAAGCTCTGGGGCCAACGTCCTGACTTTC. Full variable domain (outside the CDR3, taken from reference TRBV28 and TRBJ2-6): DVKVTQSSRYLVKRTGEKVFLECVQDMDHENMFWYRQDPGLGLRLIYFSYDVKMKEKGDIPEGYSVSREKKERFSLILESASTNQTSMYLCASHRGISSGANVLTFGAGSRLTVL.

CDR3 sequence (DNA): TGCGCCAGCAGCTCCGGACAGGGAAAAACGGCCTACAATGAGCAGTTCTTC. Amino acids: CASSSGQGKTAYNEQFF. The J gene is TRBJ2-1, the V gene TRBV5-1; 8 nucleotides match TRBD1. V trimming: 3 bases; J trimming: 2 bases; junction bases outside the gene matches: 10. Germline loops: CDR1 SGHRS, CDR2 YFSETQ. There are 17 residues in the CDR3.

The CDR3 spells CASSSGGGGLTEAFF. The CDR3 DNA sequence: TGTGCCAGCAGCTCCGGTGGAGGAGGGCTGACTGAAGCTTTCTTT. The V gene is TRBV7-2, the J gene TRBJ1-1; no clear D. This CDR3 is built from 15 residues. Germline CDR1 reads SGHTA; CDR2 reads FQGNSA. V was shortened by 4 bases and J by 5 bases, with 17 bases between the two germline ends.

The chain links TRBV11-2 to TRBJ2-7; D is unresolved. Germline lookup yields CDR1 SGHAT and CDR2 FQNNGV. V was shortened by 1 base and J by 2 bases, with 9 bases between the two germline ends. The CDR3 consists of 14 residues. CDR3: CASSLARVTYEQYF. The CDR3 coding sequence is TGTGCCAGCAGCTTAGCCCGGGTTACCTACGAGCAGTACTTC.

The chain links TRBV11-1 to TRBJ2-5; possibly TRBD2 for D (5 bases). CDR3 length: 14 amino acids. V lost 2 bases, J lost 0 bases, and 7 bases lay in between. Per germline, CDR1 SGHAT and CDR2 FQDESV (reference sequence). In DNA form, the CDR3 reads TGTGCCAGCAGCTTAACGCGGGACCAAGAGACCCAGTACTTC. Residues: CASSLTRDQETQYF.

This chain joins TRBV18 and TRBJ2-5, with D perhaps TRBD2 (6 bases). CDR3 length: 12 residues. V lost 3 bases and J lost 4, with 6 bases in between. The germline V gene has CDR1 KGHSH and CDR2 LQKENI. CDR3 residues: CASSPEGETQYF. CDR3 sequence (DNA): TGTGCCAGCTCACCGGAGGGAGAGACCCAGTACTTC.

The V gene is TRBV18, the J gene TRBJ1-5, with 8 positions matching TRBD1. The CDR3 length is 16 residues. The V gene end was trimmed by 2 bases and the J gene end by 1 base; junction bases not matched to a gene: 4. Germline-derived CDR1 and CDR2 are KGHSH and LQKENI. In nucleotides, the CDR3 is TGTGCCAGCTCACCATCGGACAGGGTCAGCAATCAGCCCCAGCATTTT. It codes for CASSPSDRVSNQPQHF.

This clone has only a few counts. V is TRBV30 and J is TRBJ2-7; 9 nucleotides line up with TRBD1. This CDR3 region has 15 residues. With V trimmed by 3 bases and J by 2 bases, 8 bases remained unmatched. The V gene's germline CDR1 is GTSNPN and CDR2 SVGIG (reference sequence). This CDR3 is CAWRAPGQGTYEQYF. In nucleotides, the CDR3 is TGTGCCTGGAGAGCGCCGGGACAGGGAACCTACGAGCAGTACTTC.